The TCR beta chain under discussion was sequenced for a study of blood T cell repertoires in COVID-19. Background on the study: Researchers got acute and convalescent COVID-19 samples from the United States, Italy and Spain. The analysed material was cDNA or gDNA that came from T cells, B-cell-depleted T cells, or PBMCs.

This clone was recorded a few times. As handled by the study authors: Estimates of nucleated cell counts were drawn from the amplification of reference gene primers. Clones were read by immunoSEQ multiplex PCR, and TCRdb kept only the in-frame ones, dropping some. V and J calls and clone size come straight from that table; D and trimming were deduced from the DNA. The sample carries approximately 200,000 clones, 70% to 90% recorded once. The length of the CDR3 is 15 residues. Deletions cut 3 bases from V and 3 bases from J, with 14 bases between. CDR1 is GTSNPN, CDR2 SVGIG, per germline (reference sequence).

This TCR came from a man aged 55 to 70 with acute or convalescent COVID-19. Sequenced material: peripheral blood. The chain uses TRBV30 and TRBJ1-4; D not resolved. The CDR3 here is CAWSGRGGANEKLFF. CDR3 DNA: TGTGCCTGGAGCGGGCGGGGAGGTGCTAATGAAAAACTGTTTTTT.